A single sample is the source of the 19 T cell receptor beta chains below, sequenced in a study of T-cell reconstitution after alpha-beta-depleted transplantation in children. The authors prepared the TCRbeta library with unique molecular identifiers. MiXCR, applied by TCRdb to the PCR reads, yields one record per CDR3 protein. The sample records 90,000 to 130,000 distinct CDR3 sequences, roughly 6.1% being singletons. The specimen comprised PBMCs, mostly from graft donor cells, sampled 360 days after TCRalphabeta/CD19-depleted stem cell transplant. The receptors were gathered from a male patient aged 2 to 10 who had a stem cell transplant for acute lymphoblastic leukemia, so the T cells may come from the graft donor.

This clonotype was counted only a few times. The rearrangement joins TRBV21-1 to TRBJ2-1; the table's D call, TRBD2, has no DNA check behind it. TRBV21-1 represents a pseudogene. The CDR3 extends over 16 amino acids. The CDR3 region is CASSGRTSGKDNEQFF. The CDR3 DNA is TGTGCCAGCAGCGGACGGACTAGCGGGAAGGACAATGAGCAGTTCTTC.

This clonotype came up a few times. The rearrangement uses TRBV20-1 and TRBJ2-7; TRBD1 agrees at 7 bases. CDR1 and CDR2 (germline): DFQATT, SNEGSKA (reference sequence). V lost 0 bases, J lost 2 bases, and 4 bases stayed unmatched. The CDR3 spans 14 residues. The CDR3 loop reads CSARDLGQTYEQYF. The CDR3, as DNA: TGCAGTGCTAGAGATTTGGGACAGACCTACGAGCAGTACTTC.

This clonotype appeared many times. This chain links TRBV6-5 with TRBJ2-3; D gene unclear. The germline V and J ends were trimmed by 2 bases and 5 bases, with 5 bases remaining between them. Germline CDR1 and CDR2: MNHEY and SVGAGI. The CDR3 spans 12 residues. Here the CDR3 reads CASSYVGDTQYF. The CDR3 coding sequence is TGTGCCAGCAGTTACGTGGGAGATACGCAGTATTTT.

The chain couples TRBV7-2 to TRBJ2-5; D is uncertain. Between the trimmed V and J ends, which lost 5 bases and 1 base, there was a span of 11 bases. The CDR3 has 14 amino acids. Germline V gene data show CDR1 as SGHTA and CDR2 as FQGNSA. In nucleotides, the CDR3 is TGTGCCAGCAGCCCTCTCAGGCGCCAAGAGACCCAGTACTTC. It translates to CASSPLRRQETQYF.

In nucleotides, the CDR3 is TGTGCCAGTAGGGGCCCGGGGGTTGAGACCCAGTACTTC. Amino acids: CASRGPGVETQYF. The chain carries TRBV27 and TRBJ2-5; D possibly corresponds to TRBD2 (6 bases). Germline V lookup: CDR1 MNHEY, CDR2 SMNVEV (reference sequence). Trimming took off 9 bases at V and 5 bases at J, with 16 bases between the two ends. CDR3 length: 13 amino acids.

This clonotype was picked up many times. The chain combines TRBV20-1 with TRBJ2-4; 9 nucleotides agree with TRBD2. The junction had 9 bases not matched to a gene; V was cut back by 3 bases and J by 6 bases. CDR1 and CDR2 (germline): DFQATT, SNEGSKA (reference sequence). This CDR3 region has 15 residues. CDR3: CSARDRREGTNIQYF. In DNA form, the CDR3 reads TGCAGTGCTAGGGACCGGCGGGAGGGTACAAACATTCAGTACTTC.

The V and J genes are TRBV7-9 and TRBJ1-4, with 7 bases identical to TRBD1. The CDR3 is made up of 18 amino acids. Germline-derived CDR1 and CDR2 are SEHNR and FQNEAQ (reference sequence). Germline trimming cut 5 bases from V and 7 bases from J; bases unmatched to any gene: 19. The DNA for the CDR3 is TGTGCCAGCAGCCCCCGTTCCGGCGGGACAGCAAAGAGTGAAAAACTGTTTTTT. Translation: CASSPRSGGTAKSEKLFF. The full variable domain, in which reference TRBV7-9 and TRBJ1-4 provide the parts outside the CDR3, is DTGVSQNPRHKITKRGQNVTFRCDPISEHNRLYWYRQTLGQGPEFLTYFQNEAQLEKSRLLSDRFSAERPKGSFSTLEIQRTEQGDSAMYLCASSPRSGGTAKSEKLFFGSGTQLSVL.

This clonotype was observed many times. The gene calls are TRBV6-2 or TRBV6-3 and TRBJ2-1; D possibly corresponds to TRBD2 (6 bases). Germline V gene lookup returns CDR1 MNHEY and CDR2 SVGEGT. Trimming left V 7 bases short and J 8 bases short, with 21 bases between. The CDR3 is made up of 15 amino acids. The CDR3 nucleotides are TGTGCCAGCAAAAAGCCGGGACTCCCTATGGATGAGCAGTTCTTC. Residues: CASKKPGLPMDEQFF.

In this sample, this clonotype turned up a few times. The chain employs TRBV28 and TRBJ2-3, with 8 bases matching TRBD1. The germline V gene encodes CDR1 MDHEN and CDR2 SYDVKM. The CDR3 length is 14 residues. The trim removed 7 bases at V and 4 bases at J, leaving 7 bases unmatched. CDR3 bases: TGTGCCAGCACCCCAGACAGGGGAGCAGATACGCAGTATTTT. This gives the protein CASTPDRGADTQYF.

V is TRBV9 and J is TRBJ2-1, with TRBD2 matching over 10 bases. The V and J ends lost 4 bases and 6 bases, in that order; junction bases with no gene match: 13. This CDR3 has 17 residues. Germline-derived CDR1 and CDR2 are SGDLS and YYNGEE. For the CDR3, the DNA is TGTGCCAGCAGCCACCCTCGGGAGCGGGAGGGGGTCAATGAGCAGTTCTTC. This codes for CASSHPREREGVNEQFF.

This clonotype was seen many times. The chain carries TRBV7-9 and TRBJ2-7; no clear D gene. The CDR3 spans 13 residues. V gave up 4 bases and J gave up 0 bases, with 7 bases separating them. Germline V CDR1 and CDR2: SEHNR, FQNEAQ (reference sequence). CDR3 protein: CASSSPRSYEQYF. The CDR3 coding sequence is TGTGCCAGCAGCTCCCCGCGCTCCTACGAGCAGTACTTC.

At least ten counts were recorded for this clonotype. This sequence joins TRBV7-2 and TRBJ2-2, with D maybe TRBD2 (7 bases). This CDR3 has 15 residues. Germline V gene lookup returns CDR1 SGHTA and CDR2 FQGNSA. Trimming stripped 7 bases from V and 2 bases from J, with 14 bases between. The CDR3 DNA is TGTGCCAGCAACCGCGGGGGCCCTAACACCGGGGAGCTGTTTTTT. It specifies CASNRGGPNTGELFF.

This clonotype was recorded at least ten times. This chain connects TRBV9 to TRBJ1-4; D ambiguous. V lost 0 bases and J lost 0, with 9 bases in between. The CDR3 loop spans 16 amino acids. Germline V gives CDR1 SGDLS, CDR2 YYNGEE. The CDR3 region is CASSVEGGTTNEKLFF. In DNA, the CDR3 is TGTGCCAGCAGCGTAGAGGGCGGAACAACTAATGAAAAACTGTTTTTT.

This clonotype was detected ten times or more. The CDR3 loop reads CASTPFGDSTDTQYF. The DNA for the CDR3 is TGCGCCAGCACCCCCTTCGGGGATAGCACAGATACGCAGTATTTT. The chain employs TRBV4-3 and TRBJ2-3; perhaps TRBD2 as D (5 bases). The CDR3 is 15 amino acids. Germline CDR1 is LGHNA and CDR2 is YSLEER. V was trimmed by 7 bases and J by 0 bases, leaving 14 bases between them.

This clonotype came up many times. This chain joins TRBV12-3 or TRBV12-4 and TRBJ2-7; TRBD1 agrees at 7 bases. The CDR3 runs to 14 residues. V gave up 6 bases and J gave up 2 bases; unmatched junction bases: 7. CDR3 region: CASRWDSQAYEQYF. As DNA, the CDR3 is TGTGCCAGCAGATGGGACAGCCAAGCCTACGAGCAGTACTTC.

This clonotype has just a few counts. The chain links TRBV14 to TRBJ2-7; D remains unclear. The length of the CDR3 is 15 residues. V was pared by 2 bases and J by 4 bases, with 15 bases between. Looked up from germline, CDR1 is SGHDN and CDR2 is FVKESK. CDR3 loop: CASSQYPDKTYEQYF. The CDR3 nucleotides read TGTGCCAGCAGCCAATATCCAGACAAAACTTACGAGCAGTACTTC.

The rearrangement uses TRBV27 and TRBJ2-6; no clear D gene. Trimming took off 8 bases at V and 0 bases at J, with 11 bases between the two ends. This CDR3 comprises 15 residues. Germline CDR1 MNHEY, CDR2 SMNVEV (reference sequence). CDR3 nucleotide sequence: TGTGCCAGCTCGGTTCACGCCTCTGGGGCCAACGTCCTGACTTTC. As protein: CASSVHASGANVLTF.

Many counts were recorded for this clonotype. The chain links TRBV7-2 to TRBJ2-1; D remains unclear. The CDR3 spans 15 residues. Trimming cost V 5 bases and J 0 bases, with 11 bases left between them. Germline V gene sequence: CDR1 SGHTA, CDR2 FQGNSA. CDR3 loop: CASSLPPFSYNEQFF. The CDR3, as DNA: TGTGCCAGCAGCCTCCCTCCCTTCTCCTACAATGAGCAGTTCTTC.

This clonotype was counted many times. V usage is TRBV4-2 and J usage is TRBJ2-2; 9 nucleotides match TRBD1. Looked up from germline, CDR1 is LGHNA and CDR2 is YNFKEQ. V lost 4 bases and J lost 6; bases outside the gene matches: 0. This CDR3 has 13 residues. CDR3 DNA: TGTGCCAGCAGCCGACAGGGGGCCGGGGAGCTGTTTTTT. Its protein product is CASSRQGAGELFF.